A selection of T cell receptor beta chains follows, all from one sample in a study of blood T cells in healthy people across ages. A single record per CDR3 protein comes from TCRdb applying MiXCR to the 5' RACE reads. The table includes 1.4 million to 1.5 million distinct CDR3 sequences, around 39% detected once. The sequenced sample was blood. Source of these receptors: a young woman in good health. Both conserved end residues are part of each CDR3. Fields, in order: D gene, V gene, J gene, clone size, CDR3 length, CDR3 DNA, CDR3 protein. D genes are given only for firm matches. Some rows have no size entry. The others give once, few or many, or a class for an expanded clone.

.,TRBV7-2,TRBJ1-2,.,14,TGTGCCAGCAGACCTGAACCTTTTGGCTATGGCTACACCTTC,CASRPEPFGYGYTF
TRBD2,TRBV25-1,TRBJ2-1,few,15,TGTGCCAGCAGTGAATGGGGTAGCGGGAGGAATGAGCAGTTCTTC,CASSEWGSGRNEQFF
TRBD1,TRBV20-1,TRBJ2-7,.,15,TGCAGTGCTCCGGGGGCCGGGACAGGGGGCTACGAGCAGTACTTC,CSAPGAGTGGYEQYF
TRBD2,TRBV18,TRBJ2-3,.,16,TGTGCCAGCTCACCAGGGACTAGCGGATTCTCAGATACGCAGTATTTT,CASSPGTSGFSDTQYF
TRBD2,TRBV10-3,TRBJ2-3,many,16,TGTGCCATCAGGGGCGGGGGGCCCGGCAGCACAGATACGCAGTATTTT,CAIRGGGPGSTDTQYF
TRBD2,TRBV7-2,TRBJ2-1,.,17,TGTGCCAGCAGCTTGGAGAGTCCGGGACTAGCGGGACTCGAGCAGTTCTTC,CASSLESPGLAGLEQFF
.,TRBV5-1,TRBJ1-1,.,16,TGCGCCAGCAGCTTCCGCCGGGGGCAGGTGAACACTGAAGCTTTCTTT,CASSFRRGQVNTEAFF
.,TRBV12-3/TRBV12-4,TRBJ1-1,few,16,TGTGCCAGCAGTTTCCGCTTGACAGGCAAGAACACTGAAGCTTTCTTT,CASSFRLTGKNTEAFF
.,TRBV7-2,TRBJ1-4,.,18,TGTGCCAGCAGCTTAAGGGGTAGAGGGGGGGGCCCTAATGAAAAACTGTTTTTT,CASSLRGRGGGPNEKLFF
.,TRBV6-2/TRBV6-3,TRBJ1-5,few,14,TGTGCCAGCAGCAGGGCAGGGTTCGATCAGCCCCAGCATTTT,CASSRAGFDQPQHF
.,TRBV10-3,TRBJ1-5,.,15,TGTGCCATCAGTGCTGAGGACCCTGACGGTCAGCCCCAGCATTTT,CAISAEDPDGQPQHF
.,TRBV6-6,TRBJ2-7,.,13,TGTGCCGGCAGTTCGCCAGGGTTTGACGAGCAGTACTTC,CAGSSPGFDEQYF
.,TRBV16,TRBJ2-7,few,14,TGTGCCAGCAGCCAGTCCCAAGGGGTCTACGAGCAGTACTTC,CASSQSQGVYEQYF
TRBD2,TRBV4-1,TRBJ2-3,.,17,TGCGCCAGCAGCCAAGATTGGGGGGGACTTCGCACAGATACGCAGTATTTT,CASSQDWGGLRTDTQYF
TRBD1,TRBV29-1,TRBJ1-1,few,15,TGCAGCGTTGAACCCAGGACAGGGCCGAACACTGAAGCTTTCTTT,CSVEPRTGPNTEAFF
TRBD2,TRBV6-1,TRBJ2-7,.,17,TGTGCCAGCACCTTGGGGAGGCTAGCGGGCCAAGACTACGAGCAGTACTTC,CASTLGRLAGQDYEQYF
TRBD1,TRBV20-1,TRBJ2-7,.,15,TGCAGTGCTAGAGAGAGCCCCACAGGGGTTTACGAGCAGTACTTC,CSARESPTGVYEQYF
TRBD1,TRBV2,TRBJ1-5,few,15,TGTGCCAGCAGTGTTGGGACAGTTAGCAATCAGCCCCAGCATTTT,CASSVGTVSNQPQHF
.,TRBV3-1,TRBJ2-7,once,14,TGTGCCAGCAGCCAGGGAGGAGATGGGGAGGCCCAGTACTTC,CASSQGGDGEAQYF
.,TRBV5-6,TRBJ2-7,.,16,TGTGCCAGCAGCTTGGCCCTCGGACTACTTACATACGAGCAGTACTTC,CASSLALGLLTYEQYF
TRBD2,TRBV10-1,TRBJ2-7,few,16,TGCGCCAGCAGTGAGTCTCTGAGCGGGGCTTCCTACGAGCAGTACTTC,CASSESLSGASYEQYF
TRBD1,TRBV4-1,TRBJ1-2,.,16,TGCGCCAGCAGCCGCCCAGGGACAGGGGGCGACTATGGCTACACCTTC,CASSRPGTGGDYGYTF
.,TRBV5-1,TRBJ1-1,.,14,TGCGCCAGCAGCTTAGTCGCGAGCAGTGCCGAAGCTTTCTTT,CASSLVASSAEAFF
.,TRBV28,TRBJ2-1,.,12,TGTGCCAGCAGCCGCCCGGGGGCCGGGCAGTTCTTC,CASSRPGAGQFF
TRBD2,TRBV7-6,TRBJ2-5,.,15,TGTGCCAGCAGCTCTCTAGCGGGAGCGGTAGAGACCCAGTACTTC,CASSSLAGAVETQYF
.,TRBV27,TRBJ2-5,few,14,TGTGCCAGCAGTACCCGACAGGACCAAGAGACCCAGTACTTC,CASSTRQDQETQYF
TRBD2,TRBV7-2,TRBJ2-4,once,14,TGTGCCAGCAGCCCCGGGACTACCGTTAGGGAGCAGTACTTC,CASSPGTTVREQYF
.,TRBV10-2,TRBJ2-3,.,13,TGCGCCAGCCATCCCGGGACTTACTATACGCAGTATTTT,CASHPGTYYTQYF
TRBD2,TRBV7-9,TRBJ2-1,.,11,TGTGCCAGCAGGCGGGAGGGTGAGCAGTTCTTC,CASRREGEQFF
.,TRBV4-1,TRBJ1-2,.,15,TGCGCCAGCAGCCAAGAGCGGATTTTTATTTCTGGCTACACCTTC,CASSQERIFISGYTF
.,TRBV12-3/TRBV12-4,TRBJ1-5,few,15,TGTGCCAGCAGTTTACGGGCAGTAAGCAATCAGCCCCAGCATTTT,CASSLRAVSNQPQHF
TRBD2,TRBV20-1,TRBJ2-3,few,20,TGCAGTGCTAGAGATCTGATAGGACTAGCGGGACACGACCTCACAGATACGCAGTATTTT,CSARDLIGLAGHDLTDTQYF
.,TRBV7-9,TRBJ2-5,few,15,TGTGCCAGCAGCTTCGGAGACAGCAACCAGGAGACCCAGTACTTC,CASSFGDSNQETQYF
TRBD2,TRBV3-1,TRBJ2-2,.,20,TGTGCCAGCAGCCAAGTTTCCATTAGCGGGAGGGCCTATGACACCGGGGAGCTGTTTTTT,CASSQVSISGRAYDTGELFF
TRBD2,TRBV6-1,TRBJ2-1,once,14,TGTGCCAGCGATACTAGCGGGAGCAGGGATGAGCAGTTCTTC,CASDTSGSRDEQFF
.,TRBV14,TRBJ2-2,.,15,TGTGCCAGCAGCCAGTACACAGGGTCCACCGGGGAGCTGTTTTTT,CASSQYTGSTGELFF
TRBD2,TRBV20-1,TRBJ2-3,.,15,TGCAGTGCTAGTTCGGGGAGGGCCCCCGGTGATACGCAGTATTTT,CSASSGRAPGDTQYF
.,TRBV19,TRBJ2-3,.,12,TGTGCCAGCCACGCTGGGACAGATACGCAGTATTTT,CASHAGTDTQYF
.,TRBV27,TRBJ2-7,many,12,TGTGCCAGCAGTTTATGGGGATACGAGCAGTACTTC,CASSLWGYEQYF
TRBD1,TRBV6-5,TRBJ1-2,.,15,TGTGCCAGCAGTTACGGGACAGGGACACTCTATGGCTACACCTTC,CASSYGTGTLYGYTF
TRBD1,TRBV19,TRBJ1-1,.,12,TGTGCCAGTATAGCTCCGGGACAGGAAGCTTTCTTT,CASIAPGQEAFF
.,TRBV4-1,TRBJ2-7,many,15,TGCGCCAGCAGCCAAGAGAGTAGCGGACTCTACGAGCAGTACTTC,CASSQESSGLYEQYF
.,TRBV29-1,TRBJ1-1,few,11,TGCAGCGTTACAGGGTGGACTGAAGCTTTCTTT,CSVTGWTEAFF
.,TRBV9,TRBJ2-4,.,15,TGTGCCAGCAGCGCCAGATCGGACCTGTTTGGCGGGCAGTACTTC,CASSARSDLFGGQYF
TRBD1,TRBV7-6,TRBJ2-7,few,15,TGTGCCAGCAAATCCGGGACAGGGACCTCCTACGAGCAGTACTTC,CASKSGTGTSYEQYF
.,TRBV6-2/TRBV6-3,TRBJ2-1,.,15,TGTGCCAGCAGTTACCCGAGGGGGGTATACGGTGAGCAGTTCTTC,CASSYPRGVYGEQFF
TRBD2,TRBV3-1,TRBJ2-1,few,15,TGTGCCAGTAAGGAGCGGGAGGGCGACTACAATGAGCAGTTCTTC,CASKEREGDYNEQFF
.,TRBV6-1,TRBJ2-2,few,15,TGTGCCAGCAGTGAACGGGGACGCCGAACCGGGGAGCTGTTTTTT,CASSERGRRTGELFF
.,TRBV5-1,TRBJ1-2,.,14,TGCGCCAGCAGCTCACTTACGGGACTGCGCGACTACACCTTC,CASSSLTGLRDYTF
.,TRBV10-3,TRBJ2-7,.,13,TGTGCCATCGGTGCAGGGGATAAGAACGAGCAGTACTTC,CAIGAGDKNEQYF
.,TRBV5-1,TRBJ2-7,.,11,TGCGCCAGCGGCCTAGACAATGAGCAGTACTTC,CASGLDNEQYF
TRBD2,TRBV10-3,TRBJ2-3,few,14,TGTGCCATCAGTGACGGAGCGGGAGGAGGTACGCAGTATTTT,CAISDGAGGGTQYF
.,TRBV5-1,TRBJ2-2,.,15,TGCGCCAGCACCCTAAATGGGGATTACACCGGGGAGCTGTTTTTT,CASTLNGDYTGELFF
.,TRBV20-1,TRBJ2-3,.,16,TGCAGTGCTAGCCTCCGGGACCGGCTGTTCGGTGATACGCAGTATTTT,CSASLRDRLFGDTQYF
.,TRBV7-2,TRBJ2-7,.,16,TGTGCCAGCAGCTCCCTGGGGGGGGCCTCCTACAATGAGCAGTACTTC,CASSSLGGASYNEQYF
.,TRBV7-6,TRBJ2-1,.,15,TGTGCCAGAAGCTCCACGGGCAGCTCCTACAATGAGCAGTTCTTC,CARSSTGSSYNEQFF
TRBD2,TRBV7-9,TRBJ2-3,.,17,TGTGCCAGCAGCTCCGAAAGAGCGGGAGCGCAAGCGGATACGCAGTATTTT,CASSSERAGAQADTQYF